Below are 21 T cell receptor beta chains sequenced from a single sample in a study of cytomegalovirus exposure and HLA in healthy donors. Primers for the PCR totalled 60 Vbeta and 13 Jbeta. The protocol was immunoSEQ multiplex PCR, while the TCRdb copy is restricted to in-frame clones and leaves out a portion. This table lists under 95,000 clones. Sequenced material: PBMCs. All receptors derive from a man between 18 and 35 years old in good health and CMV-seropositive.

The chain links TRBV4-2 to TRBJ2-5; unclear D gene. The DNA matches TRBJ2-7 better at its end, which makes the J call doubtful. The germline V gene has CDR1 LGHNA and CDR2 YNFKEQ. The CDR3 contains 15 residues. DNA of the CDR3: TGTGCCAGCAGCCAACTAAGAGGAGTCTCCTACGAGCAGTACTTC. It encodes CASSQLRGVSYEQYF.

This rearrangement joins TRBV28 to TRBJ1-1, with TRBD1 as a possible D gene (6 bases). This CDR3 has 14 residues. The germline V gene encodes CDR1 MDHEN and CDR2 SYDVKM. V lost 6 bases to trimming and J lost 1 base, with 12 bases between them. CDR3 in amino acids: CASSPGHANTEAFF. The CDR3, as DNA: TGTGCCAGCAGCCCGGGACACGCGAACACTGAAGCTTTCTTT.

This chain joins TRBV9 and TRBJ1-2; possibly TRBD1 for D (5 bases). Germline assignment: CDR1 SGDLS and CDR2 YYNGEE. This CDR3 region has 14 residues. V lost 4 bases to trimming and J lost 2 bases, with 12 bases between them. Here the CDR3 reads CASSPRDSNYGYTF. As DNA, the CDR3 is TGTGCCAGCAGCCCCCGCGACAGCAACTATGGCTACACCTTC.

V and J are TRBV6-1 and TRBJ1-3; 7 bases fit TRBD1. V gave up 3 bases and J gave up 8 bases; unmatched junction bases: 10. This CDR3 contains 15 residues. Germline CDR1 is MNHNS and CDR2 is SASEGT. CDR3 loop: CASSEWDRVIDTIYF. CDR3 DNA sequence: TGTGCCAGCAGTGAGTGGGACAGAGTCATAGACACCATATATTTT.

V gene TRBV27 combines with J gene TRBJ2-7; 11 nucleotides align to TRBD1. V shed 3 bases, J shed 4 bases, and the junction held 5 bases outside the gene matches. From germline, CDR1 is MNHEY and CDR2 SMNVEV (reference sequence). The CDR3 is 15 residues long. The DNA of the CDR3 is TGTGCCAGCAGTTTTAGTCGGGACAGGGGGTACGAGCAGTACTTC. It codes for CASSFSRDRGYEQYF.

The J gene is TRBJ2-7, the V gene TRBV7-9; a weak D match, TRBD2 (6 bases). CDR1 and CDR2 from the germline V gene are SEHNR and FQNEAQ (reference sequence). The CDR3 spans 11 residues. V was clipped by 8 bases and J by 3 bases, with 8 bases between them. In DNA form, the CDR3 reads TGTGCCAGCCCGCGGGGCTACGAGCAGTACTTC. Its translation is CASPRGYEQYF.

The V call is TRBV11-2, the J call TRBJ2-5; 9 nucleotides align to TRBD1. The CDR3 loop spans 14 amino acids. After removal of 5 bases from V and 11 bases from J, the junction contained 12 bases not matched to a gene. Germline loops: CDR1 SGHAT, CDR2 FQNNGV. DNA of the CDR3: TGTGCCAGCAGCCACGCCCGGACAGGGGACGGGCAGTACTTC. This translates into CASSHARTGDGQYF.

The J gene is TRBJ2-7, the V gene TRBV6-5; 7 nucleotides agree with TRBD2. With 0 bases clipped from V and 0 bases from J, the junction kept 2 bases outside the gene matches. The CDR3 covers 15 residues. Germline V lookup: CDR1 MNHEY, CDR2 SVGAGI. CDR3 in DNA: TGTGCCAGCAGTTACTCCCAGCGGGGCTCCTACGAGCAGTACTTC. This translates into CASSYSQRGSYEQYF.

The V and J genes are TRBV5-1 and TRBJ2-1, with TRBD2 matching 8 bases. V lost 4 bases, J lost 6 bases, and 9 bases stayed unmatched. The CDR3 is made up of 15 amino acids. Germline-derived CDR1 and CDR2 are SGHRS and YFSETQ. The CDR3 DNA reads TGCGCCAGCAGCCGAAGGACTAGCAGCGCCAATGAGCAGTTCTTC. Its protein product is CASSRRTSSANEQFF.

The rearrangement links TRBV30 to TRBJ1-4, with D perhaps matching TRBD1 (5 bases). Germline CDR1 is GTSNPN and CDR2 is SVGIG (reference sequence). V lost 0 bases, J lost 8 bases, and 10 bases lay in between. The CDR3 has 13 residues. The DNA of the CDR3 is TGTGCCTGGAGTGTCGGGGGTATCGAAAAACTGTTTTTT. Translating it yields CAWSVGGIEKLFF. The full variable domain, in which reference TRBV30 and TRBJ1-4 provide the parts outside the CDR3, is SQTIHQWPATLVQPVGSPLSLECTVEGTSNPNLYWYRQAAGRGLQLLFYSVGIGQISSEVPQNLSASRPQDRQFILSSKKLLLSDSGFYLCAWSVGGIEKLFFGSGTQLSVL.

The J gene is TRBJ1-4, the V gene TRBV27, with a tentative D call TRBD1 (5 bases). The length of the CDR3 is 15 residues. The V end lost 5 bases, the J end lost 8 bases, and 18 bases lay between the germline ends. Germline CDR1 reads MNHEY; CDR2 reads SMNVEV (reference sequence). The CDR3 region has the DNA TGTGCCAGCAGTCCCCACCGAAGGGGTGGGGAAAAACTGTTTTTT. As protein: CASSPHRRGGEKLFF.

This sequence joins TRBV2 and TRBJ2-1; possibly TRBD2 for D (5 bases). The CDR3 spans 13 residues. V was trimmed by 4 bases and J by 8 bases, leaving 12 bases between them. Looked up from germline, CDR1 is SNHLY and CDR2 is FYNNEI. CDR3 sequence: CASSVGLSHEQFF. CDR3 bases: TGTGCCAGCAGTGTAGGACTGTCCCATGAGCAGTTCTTC.

The rearrangement joins TRBV5-1 to TRBJ2-2; D is unclear. There are 12 residues in the CDR3. The V gene lost 4 bases and the J gene lost 5 bases, with 6 bases spanning the gap. The germline V gene has CDR1 SGHRS and CDR2 YFSETQ. CDR3 coding DNA: TGCGCCAGCAGCCCTAGGACCGGGGAGCTGTTTTTT. Translated, it gives CASSPRTGELFF.

The chain combines TRBV5-8 with TRBJ1-1; D perhaps matches TRBD1 (5 bases). Germline assignment: CDR1 SGHTS and CDR2 YDEGEE. V was cut by 3 bases and J by 1 base, with 16 bases left in between. The CDR3 is 16 residues long. The CDR3 DNA reads as TGTGCCAGCAGCTACCAATTGCAGGGTAGGAACACTGAAGCTTTCTTT. It translates to CASSYQLQGRNTEAFF. The entire variable domain, with the rest obtained from reference TRBV5-8 and TRBJ1-1, is as follows: EAGVTQSPTHLIKTRGQQATLRCSPISGHTSVYWYQQALGLGLQFLLWYDEGEERNRGNFPPRFSGRQFPNYSSELNVNALELEDSALYLCASSYQLQGRNTEAFFGQGTRLTVV.

The J gene is TRBJ1-2, the V gene TRBV28; the D gene is possibly TRBD1 (5 bases). The CDR3 consists of 15 residues. Looked up from germline, CDR1 is MDHEN and CDR2 is SYDVKM. V dropped 2 bases and J dropped 0 bases, with 10 bases sitting between them. The CDR3 DNA reads TGTGCCAGCAGTTTAGTTAGCAGGGCTAACTATGGCTACACCTTC. Its translation is CASSLVSRANYGYTF.

CDR3 nucleotide sequence: TGTGCCAGCAGTGAATGGCTAGCGGCCTACAATGAGCAGTTCTTC. As protein: CASSEWLAAYNEQFF. This chain connects TRBV6-1 to TRBJ2-1, with TRBD2 matching 7 bases. J was trimmed by 2 bases and V by 2 bases; bases with no gene match: 3. The CDR3 loop spans 15 amino acids. Germline assignment: CDR1 MNHNS and CDR2 SASEGT.

The rearrangement joins TRBV11-2 to TRBJ2-7; 11 bases are shared with TRBD1. The germline gives CDR1 SGHAT, CDR2 FQNNGV. This CDR3 is 17 amino acids long. J was trimmed by 7 bases and V by 1 base; bases with no gene match: 12. CDR3 DNA sequence: TGTGCCAGCAGCTTAGCCCAATGGACAGGGGGCCCAACGGAGCAGTACTTC. Protein product: CASSLAQWTGGPTEQYF.

The chain combines TRBV18 with TRBJ1-1, with D possibly TRBD1 on 6 matching bases. Per germline, CDR1 KGHSH and CDR2 LQKENI. Trimming pared 1 base from V and 1 base from J, leaving 10 bases between. This CDR3 region has 15 residues. In nucleotides, the CDR3 is TGTGCCAGCTCACCACTTGCCAGGGGGAACACTGAAGCTTTCTTT. It yields the protein CASSPLARGNTEAFF.

The gene calls are TRBV14 and TRBJ2-4; no reliable D call. The V and J ends lost 7 bases and 0 bases respectively, with 7 bases between them. Germline CDR1 SGHDN, CDR2 FVKESK. The CDR3 sequence is 13 residues long. The CDR3 is CASKALAKNIQYF. The CDR3 DNA reads TGTGCCAGCAAAGCGTTAGCCAAAAACATTCAGTACTTC.

In nucleotides, the CDR3 is TGTGCCATCAGTGACCTTCCGGGACAGGGGGCCGAGCAGTACTTC. This translates into CAISDLPGQGAEQYF. The chain employs TRBV10-3 and TRBJ2-7; 12 bases align to TRBD1. This CDR3 spans 15 amino acids. The V gene end was trimmed by 3 bases and the J gene end by 6 bases; junction bases not matched to a gene: 6. Looked up from germline, CDR1 is ENHRY and CDR2 is SYGVKD.

The chain combines TRBV10-3 with TRBJ1-4, with 7 bases aligning to TRBD1. Trimming at V came to 9 bases and at J to 8 bases, leaving 9 bases not matched to a gene. The CDR3 consists of 13 residues. From germline, CDR1 is ENHRY and CDR2 SYGVKD. CDR3 nucleotides: TGTGCCATAACGACAGGGCCGGGGGAAAAACTGTTTTTT. This encodes CAITTGPGEKLFF.